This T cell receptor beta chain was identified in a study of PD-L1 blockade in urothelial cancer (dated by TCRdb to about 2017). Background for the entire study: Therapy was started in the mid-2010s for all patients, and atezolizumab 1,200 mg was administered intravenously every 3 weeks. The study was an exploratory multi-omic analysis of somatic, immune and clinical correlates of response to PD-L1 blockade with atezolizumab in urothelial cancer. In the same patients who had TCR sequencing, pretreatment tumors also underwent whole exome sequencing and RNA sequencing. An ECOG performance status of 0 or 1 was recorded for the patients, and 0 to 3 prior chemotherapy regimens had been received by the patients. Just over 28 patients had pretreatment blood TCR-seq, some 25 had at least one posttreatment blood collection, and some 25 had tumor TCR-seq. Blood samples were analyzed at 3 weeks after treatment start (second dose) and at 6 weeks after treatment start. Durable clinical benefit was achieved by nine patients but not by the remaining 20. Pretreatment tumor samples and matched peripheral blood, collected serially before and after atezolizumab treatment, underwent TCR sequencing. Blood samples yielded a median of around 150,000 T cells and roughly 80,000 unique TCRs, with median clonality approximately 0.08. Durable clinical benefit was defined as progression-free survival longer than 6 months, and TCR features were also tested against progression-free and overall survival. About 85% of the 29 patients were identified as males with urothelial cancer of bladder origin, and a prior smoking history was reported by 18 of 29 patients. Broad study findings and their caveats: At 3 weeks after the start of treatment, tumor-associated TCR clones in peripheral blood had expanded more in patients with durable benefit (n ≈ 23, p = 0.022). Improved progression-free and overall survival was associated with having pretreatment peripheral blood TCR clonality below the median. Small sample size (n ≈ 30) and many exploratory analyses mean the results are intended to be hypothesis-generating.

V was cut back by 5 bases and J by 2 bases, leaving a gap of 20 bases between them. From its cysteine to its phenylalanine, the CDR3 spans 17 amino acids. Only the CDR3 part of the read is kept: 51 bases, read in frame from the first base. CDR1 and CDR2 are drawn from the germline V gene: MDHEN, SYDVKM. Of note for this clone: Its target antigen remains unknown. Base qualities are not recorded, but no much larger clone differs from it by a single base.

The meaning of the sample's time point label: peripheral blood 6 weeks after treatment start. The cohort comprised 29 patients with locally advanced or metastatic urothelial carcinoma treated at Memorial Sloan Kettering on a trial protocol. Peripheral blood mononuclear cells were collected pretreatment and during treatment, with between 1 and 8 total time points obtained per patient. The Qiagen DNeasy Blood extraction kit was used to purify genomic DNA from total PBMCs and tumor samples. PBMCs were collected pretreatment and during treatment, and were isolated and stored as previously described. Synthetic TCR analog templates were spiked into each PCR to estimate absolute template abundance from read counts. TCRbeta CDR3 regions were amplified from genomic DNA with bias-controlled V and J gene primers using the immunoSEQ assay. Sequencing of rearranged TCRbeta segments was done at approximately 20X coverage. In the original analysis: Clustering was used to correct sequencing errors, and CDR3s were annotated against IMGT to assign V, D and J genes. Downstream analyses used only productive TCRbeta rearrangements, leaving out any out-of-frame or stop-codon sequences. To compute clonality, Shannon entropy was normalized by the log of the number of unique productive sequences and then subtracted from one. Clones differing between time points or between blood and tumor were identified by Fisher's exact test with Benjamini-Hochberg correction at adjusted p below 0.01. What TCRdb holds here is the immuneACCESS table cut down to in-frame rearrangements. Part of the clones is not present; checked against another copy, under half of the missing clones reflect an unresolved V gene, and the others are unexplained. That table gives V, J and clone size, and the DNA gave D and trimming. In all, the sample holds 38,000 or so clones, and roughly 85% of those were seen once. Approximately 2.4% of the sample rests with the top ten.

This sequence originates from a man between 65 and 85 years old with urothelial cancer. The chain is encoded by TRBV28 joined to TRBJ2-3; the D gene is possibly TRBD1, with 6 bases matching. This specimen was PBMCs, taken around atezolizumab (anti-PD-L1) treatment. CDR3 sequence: CASSPTGLGLSTDTQYF. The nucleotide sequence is TGTGCCAGCAGTCCGACAGGTCTAGGGCTTTCCACAGATACGCAGTATTTT.